This T cell receptor (beta chain) was sequenced in a study of naive and memory T cell subsets. Study results and limitations: Especially in CD8 cells, naive repertoires contained a few larger clonotypes, possibly CD45RA-re-expressing memory cells. Over 90% of naive TCR sequences appeared only once, unlike memory subsets.

The germline V gene encodes CDR1 MNHEY and CDR2 SMNVEV (reference sequence). The CDR3 runs 13 residues. The V gene lost 2 bases and the J gene lost 6 bases, with 8 bases spanning the gap. The sample holds a few counts of this clonotype. Its antigen is undetermined. Both TRBC1 and TRBC2 were covered by a beta constant-region primer of two equimolar oligonucleotides. The ligated cDNA underwent four PCR rounds using SP2 and nested alpha and beta constant-region primers. TCRdb called the UMI-ligation and nested PCR reads again in MiXCR, with one record for every CDR3 protein. The sample lists about 140,000 distinct CDR3 sequences, about 20% seen once, with 0.55% to 0.75% in the top ten.

Sequencing was done on a sample of naive CD8+ T cells from blood. This chain uses TRBV27 with TRBJ1-5; D is uncertain. This receptor was taken from a human donor in good health. This CDR3 is CASSLRVTQPQHF. CDR3 sequence (DNA): TGTGCCAGCAGTTTACGGGTAACTCAGCCCCAGCATTTT.